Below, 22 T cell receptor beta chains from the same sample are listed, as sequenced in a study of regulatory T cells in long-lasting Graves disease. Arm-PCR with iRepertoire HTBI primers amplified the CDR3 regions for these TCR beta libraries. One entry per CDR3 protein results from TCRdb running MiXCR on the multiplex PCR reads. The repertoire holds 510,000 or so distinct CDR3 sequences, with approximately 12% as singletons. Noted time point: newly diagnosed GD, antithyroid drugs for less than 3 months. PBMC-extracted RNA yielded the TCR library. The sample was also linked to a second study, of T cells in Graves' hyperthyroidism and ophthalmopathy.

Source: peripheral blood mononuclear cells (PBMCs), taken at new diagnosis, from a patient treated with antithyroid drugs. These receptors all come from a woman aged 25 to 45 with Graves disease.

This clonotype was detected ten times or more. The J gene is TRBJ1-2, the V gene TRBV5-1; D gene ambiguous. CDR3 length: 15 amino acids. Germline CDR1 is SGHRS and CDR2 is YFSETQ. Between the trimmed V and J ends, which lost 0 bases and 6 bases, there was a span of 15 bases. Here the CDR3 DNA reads TGCGCCAGCAGCTTGGAGTCAAAACAGACGGATGGCTACACCTTC. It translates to CASSLESKQTDGYTF.

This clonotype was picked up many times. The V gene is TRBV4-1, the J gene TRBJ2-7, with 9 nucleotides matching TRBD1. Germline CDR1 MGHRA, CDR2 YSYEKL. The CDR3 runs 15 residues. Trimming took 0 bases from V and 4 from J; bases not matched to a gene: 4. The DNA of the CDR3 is TGCGCCAGCAGCCAAGACCCGGACAGGGGTTACGAGCAGTACTTC. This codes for CASSQDPDRGYEQYF.

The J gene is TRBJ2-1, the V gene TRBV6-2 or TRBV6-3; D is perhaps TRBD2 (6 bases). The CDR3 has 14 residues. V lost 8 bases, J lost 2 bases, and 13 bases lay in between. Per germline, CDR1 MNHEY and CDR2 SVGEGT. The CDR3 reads CASYEGGAYNEQFF. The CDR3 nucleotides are TGTGCCAGCTACGAGGGAGGCGCCTACAATGAGCAGTTCTTC.

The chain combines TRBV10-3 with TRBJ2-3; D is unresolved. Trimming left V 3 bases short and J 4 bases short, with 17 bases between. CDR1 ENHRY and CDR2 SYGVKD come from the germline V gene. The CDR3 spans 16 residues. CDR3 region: CAISDRHSSRADTQYF. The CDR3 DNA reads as TGTGCCATCAGTGATCGCCATAGTTCTAGGGCAGATACGCAGTATTTT.

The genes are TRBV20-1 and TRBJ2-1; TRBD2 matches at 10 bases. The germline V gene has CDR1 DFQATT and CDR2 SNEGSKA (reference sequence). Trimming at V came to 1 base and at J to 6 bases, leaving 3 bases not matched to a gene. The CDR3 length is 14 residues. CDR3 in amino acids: CSARVSGRANEQFF. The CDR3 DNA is TGCAGTGCTAGAGTAAGCGGGAGGGCCAATGAGCAGTTCTTC.

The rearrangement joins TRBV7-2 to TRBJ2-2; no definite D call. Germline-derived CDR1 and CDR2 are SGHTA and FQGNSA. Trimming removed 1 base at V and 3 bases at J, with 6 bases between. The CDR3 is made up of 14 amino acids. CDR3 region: CASSLGTHTGELFF. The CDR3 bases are TGTGCCAGCAGCTTAGGGACCCACACCGGGGAGCTGTTTTTT.

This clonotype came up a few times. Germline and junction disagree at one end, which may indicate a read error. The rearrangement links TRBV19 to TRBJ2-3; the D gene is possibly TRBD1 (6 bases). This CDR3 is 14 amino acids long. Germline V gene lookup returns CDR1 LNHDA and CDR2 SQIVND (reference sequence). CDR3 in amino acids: CASSIQRKTGTQYF. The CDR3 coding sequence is TGTGCCAGTAGTATTCAGAGGAAGACAGGTACGCAGTATTTT.

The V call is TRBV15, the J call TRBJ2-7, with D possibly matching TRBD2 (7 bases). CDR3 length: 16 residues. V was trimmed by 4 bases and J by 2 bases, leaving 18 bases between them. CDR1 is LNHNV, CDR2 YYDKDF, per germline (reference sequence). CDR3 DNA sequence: TGTGCCACCAGCACCCGAAGGGGGGGGGGGCCCTACGAGCAGTACTTC. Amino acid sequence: CATSTRRGGGPYEQYF.

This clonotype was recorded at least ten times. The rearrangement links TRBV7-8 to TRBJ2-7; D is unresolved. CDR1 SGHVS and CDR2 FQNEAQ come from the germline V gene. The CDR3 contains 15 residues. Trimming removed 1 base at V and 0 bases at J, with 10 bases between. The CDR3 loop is CASSLGSGPSYEQYF. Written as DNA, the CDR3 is TGTGCCAGCAGCTTAGGATCCGGACCCTCCTACGAGCAGTACTTC.

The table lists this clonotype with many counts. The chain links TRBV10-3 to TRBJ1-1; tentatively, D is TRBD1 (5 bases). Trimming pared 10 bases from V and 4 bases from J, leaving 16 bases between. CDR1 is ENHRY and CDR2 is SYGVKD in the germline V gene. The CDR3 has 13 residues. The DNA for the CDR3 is TGTGCCACCGACAGCGAGGGTGGCACTGAAGCTTTCTTT. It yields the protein CATDSEGGTEAFF.

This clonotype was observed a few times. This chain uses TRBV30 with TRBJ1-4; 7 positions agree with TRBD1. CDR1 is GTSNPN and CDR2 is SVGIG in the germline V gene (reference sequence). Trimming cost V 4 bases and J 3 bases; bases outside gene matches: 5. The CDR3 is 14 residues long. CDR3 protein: CAWNRGRSNEKLFF. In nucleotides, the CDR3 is TGTGCCTGGAATAGGGGGCGGTCTAATGAAAAACTGTTTTTT.

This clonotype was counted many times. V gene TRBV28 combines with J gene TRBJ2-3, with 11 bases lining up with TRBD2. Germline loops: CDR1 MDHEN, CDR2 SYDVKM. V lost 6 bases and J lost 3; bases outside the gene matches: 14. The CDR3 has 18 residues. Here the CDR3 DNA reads TGTGCCAGCAGACCCTTGGGTAGCGGGAGGGCCCGAACAGATACGCAGTATTTT. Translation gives CASRPLGSGRARTDTQYF.

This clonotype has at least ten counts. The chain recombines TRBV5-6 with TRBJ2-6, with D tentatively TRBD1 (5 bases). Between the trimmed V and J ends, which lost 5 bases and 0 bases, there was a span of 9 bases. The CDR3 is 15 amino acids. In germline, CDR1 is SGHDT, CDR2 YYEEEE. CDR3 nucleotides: TGTGCCAGCAGTTTTAGGGGCTCTGGGGCCAACGTCCTGACTTTC. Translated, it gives CASSFRGSGANVLTF. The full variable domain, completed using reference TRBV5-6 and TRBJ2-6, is DAGVTQSPTHLIKTRGQQVTLRCSPKSGHDTVSWYQQALGQGPQFIFQYYEEEERQRGNFPDRFSGHQFPNYSSELNVNALLLGDSALYLCASSFRGSGANVLTFGAGSRLTVL.

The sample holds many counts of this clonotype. Here the CDR3 reads CAWSPDHGLAGTQETQYF. The CDR3 bases are TGTGCCTGGAGTCCCGACCACGGACTAGCGGGAACCCAAGAGACCCAGTACTTC. This rearrangement joins TRBV30 to TRBJ2-5, with 12 nucleotides matching TRBD2. In germline, CDR1 is GTSNPN, CDR2 SVGIG (reference sequence). This CDR3 region has 18 residues. V lost 2 bases and J lost 1; bases outside the gene matches: 11.

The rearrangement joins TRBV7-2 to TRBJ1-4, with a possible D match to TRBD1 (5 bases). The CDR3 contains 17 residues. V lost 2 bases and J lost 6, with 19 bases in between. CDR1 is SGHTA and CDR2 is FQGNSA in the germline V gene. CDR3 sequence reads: CASSLNYRGTSDEKLFF. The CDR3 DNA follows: TGTGCCAGCAGCTTAAATTACCGGGGGACTAGCGATGAAAAACTGTTTTTT.

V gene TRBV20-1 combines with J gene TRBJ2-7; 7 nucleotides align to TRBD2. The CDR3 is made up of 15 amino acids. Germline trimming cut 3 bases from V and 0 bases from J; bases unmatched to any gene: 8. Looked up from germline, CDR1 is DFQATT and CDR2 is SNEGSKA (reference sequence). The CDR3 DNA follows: TGCAGTGCTAGGTTACCTAGCGGAAACTCCTACGAGCAGTACTTC. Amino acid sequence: CSARLPSGNSYEQYF.

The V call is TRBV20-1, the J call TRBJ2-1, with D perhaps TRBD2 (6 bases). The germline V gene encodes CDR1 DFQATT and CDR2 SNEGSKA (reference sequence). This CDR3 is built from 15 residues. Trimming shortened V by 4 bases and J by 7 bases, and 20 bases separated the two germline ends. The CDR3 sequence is CSAIQGLSRGNEQFF. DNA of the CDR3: TGCAGTGCTATCCAGGGACTCTCCCGGGGGAATGAGCAGTTCTTC.

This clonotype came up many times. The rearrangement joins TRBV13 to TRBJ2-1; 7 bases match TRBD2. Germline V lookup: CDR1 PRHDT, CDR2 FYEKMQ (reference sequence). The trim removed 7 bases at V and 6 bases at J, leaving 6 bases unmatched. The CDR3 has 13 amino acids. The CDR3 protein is CASTAGDPNEQFF. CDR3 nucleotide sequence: TGTGCCAGCACGGCGGGAGACCCCAATGAGCAGTTCTTC.

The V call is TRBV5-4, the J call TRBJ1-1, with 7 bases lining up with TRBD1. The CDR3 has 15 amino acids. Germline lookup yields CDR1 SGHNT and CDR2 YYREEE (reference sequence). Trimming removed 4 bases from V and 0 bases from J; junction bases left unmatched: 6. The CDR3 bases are TGTGCCAGCAGCGCCGGACAGGACATGAACACTGAAGCTTTCTTT. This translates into CASSAGQDMNTEAFF.

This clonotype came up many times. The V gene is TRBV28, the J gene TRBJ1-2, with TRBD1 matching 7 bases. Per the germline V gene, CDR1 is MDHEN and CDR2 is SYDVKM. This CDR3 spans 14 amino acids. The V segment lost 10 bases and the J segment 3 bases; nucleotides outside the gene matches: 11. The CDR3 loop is CAISSGTVDYGYTF. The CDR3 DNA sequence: TGTGCCATCAGCTCCGGGACAGTCGACTATGGCTACACCTTC.

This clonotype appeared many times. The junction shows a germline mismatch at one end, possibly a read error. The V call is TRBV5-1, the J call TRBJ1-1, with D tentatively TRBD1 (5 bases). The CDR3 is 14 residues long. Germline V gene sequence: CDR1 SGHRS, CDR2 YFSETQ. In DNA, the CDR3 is TGTGCCAGCAGTTTGGTGGGGCCGAACACTGAAGCTTTCTTT. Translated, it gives CASSLVGPNTEAFF.

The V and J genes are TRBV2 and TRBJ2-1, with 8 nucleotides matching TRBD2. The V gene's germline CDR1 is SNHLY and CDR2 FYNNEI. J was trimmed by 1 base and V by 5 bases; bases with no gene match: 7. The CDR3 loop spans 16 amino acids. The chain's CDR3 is CASSLRAGASYNEQFF. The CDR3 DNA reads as TGTGCCAGCAGTCTCAGAGCGGGAGCGTCCTACAATGAGCAGTTCTTC.